One sample yielded the 32 T cell receptor beta chains listed below, sequenced in a study of blood T cell repertoires in COVID-19 (dated by TCRdb to about 2020). Library method: the immunoSEQ multiplex PCR assay. Held by TCRdb, this immuneACCESS table contains in-frame sequences only and omits some clones. Under half of the omission traces to an unresolved V gene where checked; the cause of the rest is unknown. The sample includes 95,000 to 150,000 clones, with approximately 85% observed a single time. The ten largest clones capture 3.2% of the sample. Sequenced: peripheral blood. The receptors shown here come from a woman over 75 with COVID-19, enrolled during active disease.

The chain employs TRBV6-2 or TRBV6-3 and TRBJ2-7; TRBD2 matches at 10 bases. In germline, CDR1 is MNHEY, CDR2 SVGEGT. The CDR3 has 14 residues. The V gene end was trimmed by 4 bases and the J gene end by 2 bases; junction bases not matched to a gene: 2. CDR3 nucleotide sequence: TGTGCCAGCAGTTGGACTAGCGGACCCTACGAGCAGTACTTC. This gives the protein CASSWTSGPYEQYF.

J is TRBJ2-1 and V is TRBV6-5, with TRBD2 matching over 7 bases. The CDR3 spans 13 residues. V lost 6 bases and J lost 7; bases outside the gene matches: 6. CDR1 is MNHEY and CDR2 is SVGAGI in the germline V gene. The CDR3 loop reads CASRRTRINEQFF. CDR3 bases: TGTGCCAGCAGAAGGACTAGAATAAATGAGCAGTTCTTC.

The V gene is TRBV6-1, the J gene TRBJ2-7; D is possibly TRBD2 (6 bases). The CDR3 is 14 residues long. Trimming shortened V by 2 bases and J by 1 base, and 9 bases separated the two germline ends. Looked up from germline, CDR1 is MNHNS and CDR2 is SASEGT. The CDR3 reads CASSEQGGSYEQYF. DNA of the CDR3: TGTGCCAGCAGTGAACAGGGAGGTTCCTACGAGCAGTACTTC.

The CDR3 nucleotides are TGTGCCAGCAGCGAGGCCTCGGATCGTGGGTATACGCAGTATTTT. It yields the protein CASSEASDRGYTQYF. The chain employs TRBV7-3 and TRBJ2-3; the D is unclear. Between the trimmed V and J ends, which lost 5 bases and 7 bases, there was a span of 19 bases. This CDR3 contains 15 residues. Germline values: CDR1 SGHTA, CDR2 FQGTGA.

This rearrangement joins TRBV6-5 to TRBJ2-6; no clear D. The CDR3 runs 15 residues. Germline CDR1 reads MNHEY; CDR2 reads SVGAGI. The V end was cut by 7 bases, the J end by 1 base, with 11 bases between. The CDR3 DNA is TGTGCCAGCAACGAAAGGAGATCTGGGGCCAACGTCCTGACTTTC. Encoded protein: CASNERRSGANVLTF.

This chain links TRBV11-3 with TRBJ2-1; weak D call: TRBD1 (5 bases). The length of the CDR3 is 15 residues. V lost 5 bases to trimming and J lost 4 bases, with 15 bases between them. Germline lookup yields CDR1 SGHNT and CDR2 YENEEA. CDR3 in amino acids: CASSARGSKYNEQFF. The CDR3 DNA reads as TGTGCCAGCAGCGCTAGGGGCAGTAAGTACAATGAGCAGTTCTTC.

The sample holds a few counts of this clone. The chain joins TRBV14 to TRBJ1-2; TRBD1 aligns across 11 bases. CDR1 and CDR2 (germline): SGHDN, FVKESK. The junction had 1 base not matched to a gene; V was cut back by 1 base and J by 3 bases. This CDR3 is 15 amino acids long. CDR3: CASSQGTGGYYGYTF. CDR3 coding DNA: TGTGCCAGCAGCCAAGGGACAGGGGGCTACTATGGCTACACCTTC.

This rearrangement joins TRBV20-1 to TRBJ2-7, with a tentative D call TRBD2 (5 bases). Germline-derived CDR1 and CDR2 are DFQATT and SNEGSKA (reference sequence). V dropped 3 bases and J dropped 1 base, with 13 bases sitting between them. CDR3 length: 14 residues. The CDR3 here is CSASSGYESYEQYF. CDR3 nucleotides: TGCAGTGCTAGTTCGGGGTACGAATCCTACGAGCAGTACTTC.

J is TRBJ2-7 and V is TRBV6-6; TRBD2 is a possible D gene (6 bases). CDR1 and CDR2 from the germline V gene are MNHNY and SVGAGI (reference sequence). With 4 bases removed from V and 6 bases from J, the gap between germline ends came to 16 bases. The CDR3 runs 14 residues. The CDR3 is CASSSRETKVEQYF. For the CDR3, the DNA is TGTGCCAGCAGTTCCCGGGAGACGAAGGTCGAGCAGTACTTC.

The gene calls are TRBV3-1 (or the pseudogene TRBV3-2) and TRBJ2-7; no firm D call. This CDR3 comprises 15 residues. Germline CDR1 reads LGHDT; CDR2 reads YNNKEL (reference sequence). Deletions cut 0 bases from V and 0 bases from J, with 9 bases between. CDR3 sequence reads: CASSQDFKLSYEQYF. Here the CDR3 DNA reads TGTGCCAGCAGCCAAGATTTCAAACTCTCCTACGAGCAGTACTTC.

The chain has TRBV19 and TRBJ2-1, with D perhaps TRBD1 (6 bases). CDR3 size: 14 residues. Per germline, CDR1 LNHDA and CDR2 SQIVND (reference sequence). Trimming took 4 bases from V and 7 from J, leaving 14 bases between them. The CDR3 loop is CASSKQGPSNEQFF. The CDR3 DNA follows: TGTGCCAGTAGTAAACAGGGACCTTCTAATGAGCAGTTCTTC.

V and J are TRBV25-1 and TRBJ1-4; TRBD1 is a possible D gene (5 bases). The CDR3 runs to 14 residues. Germline-derived CDR1 and CDR2 are MGHDK and SYGVNS. The V end lost 6 bases, the J end lost 10 bases, and 18 bases lay between the germline ends. The CDR3 sequence is CASRDPGQGGKLFF. Written as DNA, the CDR3 is TGTGCCAGCAGAGACCCTGGCCAGGGCGGAAAACTGTTTTTT.

This rearrangement joins TRBV10-3 to TRBJ1-6; D not certain. The CDR3 has 11 amino acids. Germline assignment: CDR1 ENHRY and CDR2 SYGVKD. The germline V and J ends were trimmed by 4 bases and 13 bases, with 8 bases remaining between them. In nucleotides, the CDR3 is TGTGCCATCAGTGCGCCCGGGCCCCTCCACTTT. Its protein product is CAISAPGPLHF.

This clone has just one count. The CDR3: CASSVAGRDTGELFF. CDR3 coding DNA: TGTGCCAGCAGCGTAGCTGGGAGGGACACCGGGGAGCTGTTTTTT. The genes are TRBV9 and TRBJ2-2, with 7 bases lining up with TRBD2. The CDR3 is 15 residues long. The trim removed 0 bases at V and 3 bases at J, leaving 2 bases unmatched. The V gene's germline CDR1 is SGDLS and CDR2 YYNGEE. The full variable domain, its missing parts supplied by reference TRBV9 and TRBJ2-2, is DSGVTQTPKHLITATGQRVTLRCSPRSGDLSVYWYQQSLDQGLQFLIQYYNGEERAKGNILERFSAQQFPDLHSELNLSSLELGDSALYFCASSVAGRDTGELFFGEGSRLTVL.

This clone was picked up one time. The CDR3 is CATRQGLYSNQPQHF. The CDR3 coding sequence is TGTGCCACCAGACAGGGACTATATAGCAATCAGCCCCAGCATTTT. The J gene is TRBJ1-5, the V gene TRBV10-3; the match to TRBD1 covers 7 bases. V trimming: 10 bases; J trimming: 0 bases; junction bases outside the gene matches: 9. Looked up from germline, CDR1 is ENHRY and CDR2 is SYGVKD. This CDR3 comprises 15 residues.

J is TRBJ2-1 and V is TRBV7-8, with 7 bases that match TRBD2. The CDR3 spans 15 residues. Germline V CDR1 and CDR2: SGHVS, FQNEAQ. J was trimmed by 9 bases and V by 0 bases; bases with no gene match: 8. The CDR3 sequence: CASSLAGRLAGEQFF. In nucleotides, the CDR3 is TGTGCCAGCAGCTTAGCAGGGAGACTAGCCGGTGAGCAGTTCTTC.

The V call is TRBV28, the J call TRBJ1-5, with a weak D call TRBD1 (5 bases). V was shortened by 7 bases and J by 7 bases, with 11 bases between the two germline ends. Germline CDR1 is MDHEN and CDR2 is SYDVKM. The length of the CDR3 is 12 residues. Here the CDR3 DNA reads TGTGCCAGCATGGGGGGGAAACAGCCCCAGCATTTT. This codes for CASMGGKQPQHF.

The chain links TRBV14 to TRBJ1-1; 8 bases are shared with TRBD1. Germline loops: CDR1 SGHDN, CDR2 FVKESK. Germline trimming cut 2 bases from V and 4 bases from J; bases unmatched to any gene: 3. The CDR3 spans 14 residues. This CDR3 is CASSQTGGPTEAFF. CDR3 coding DNA: TGTGCCAGCAGCCAAACAGGGGGTCCCACTGAAGCTTTCTTT.

The gene calls are TRBV18 and TRBJ2-1; 7 bases align to TRBD2. Trimming removed 3 bases from V and 1 base from J; junction bases left unmatched: 6. The length of the CDR3 is 16 residues. Germline CDR1 and CDR2: KGHSH and LQKENI. The CDR3 here is CASSPSTGGSYNEQFF. The CDR3 nucleotides read TGTGCCAGCTCACCCTCCACGGGGGGTTCCTACAATGAGCAGTTCTTC.

The chain links TRBV15 to TRBJ2-3, with D perhaps matching TRBD2 (6 bases). Deletions cut 1 base from V and 4 bases from J, with 18 bases between. Looked up from germline, CDR1 is LNHNV and CDR2 is YYDKDF (reference sequence). This CDR3 contains 17 residues. In nucleotides, the CDR3 is TGTGCCACCAGCAGAGGTTTCGGACTACCGGTGGCAGATACGCAGTATTTT. Translating it yields CATSRGFGLPVADTQYF.

The chain recombines TRBV7-2 with TRBJ2-1, with 9 bases lining up with TRBD2. J lost 6 bases, V lost 2 bases, and 5 bases had no gene match. The length of the CDR3 is 15 residues. The V gene's germline CDR1 is SGHTA and CDR2 FQGNSA. The DNA for the CDR3 is TGTGCCAGCAGCTTAAGTAGACTAGCGGTCAATGAGCAGTTCTTC. Its translation: CASSLSRLAVNEQFF.

This clone was detected once. This rearrangement joins TRBV6-1 to TRBJ2-5; D is unclear. Trimming shortened V by 3 bases and J by 2 bases, and 7 bases separated the two germline ends. CDR3 length: 13 amino acids. Germline V lookup: CDR1 MNHNS, CDR2 SASEGT. CDR3 region: CASSELEQETQYF. In DNA form, the CDR3 reads TGTGCCAGCAGTGAGTTAGAGCAAGAGACCCAGTACTTC.

The rearrangement joins TRBV9 to TRBJ1-3, with D unclear. The CDR3 spans 14 residues. Germline V lookup: CDR1 SGDLS, CDR2 YYNGEE. Deletions cut 0 bases from V and 4 bases from J, with 8 bases between. CDR3 DNA sequence: TGTGCCAGCAGCGTAGCATCCCAGGGAAACACCATATATTTT. Translating gives CASSVASQGNTIYF.

The gene calls are TRBV7-2 and TRBJ2-2; weak D call: TRBD2 (6 bases). V gave up 5 bases and J gave up 2 bases, with 15 bases separating them. CDR1 is SGHTA and CDR2 is FQGNSA in the germline V gene. The CDR3 has 16 residues. CDR3 DNA sequence: TGTGCCAGCAGCGGACCCCTAGCGCCAAACACCGGGGAGCTGTTTTTT. Its translation is CASSGPLAPNTGELFF.

The gene calls are TRBV12-3 or TRBV12-4 and TRBJ2-1; D is ambiguous. V gave up 3 bases and J gave up 5 bases, with 8 bases separating them. The CDR3 sequence is 13 residues long. The CDR3 region is CASSFSPHNEQFF. The CDR3 region has the DNA TGTGCCAGCAGTTTTTCCCCTCACAATGAGCAGTTCTTC.

This clone has only a few counts. The rearrangement links TRBV23-1 to TRBJ2-3; no definite D call. TRBV23-1 is an ORF, with its function uncertain. The ends were cut back, 10 bases at V and 6 bases at J, with 8 bases in the middle. The CDR3 sequence is 10 residues long. CDR3 DNA: TGCGCCACCCCCCCTGATACGCAGTATTTT. Translation gives CATPPDTQYF.

The V and J genes are TRBV7-3 and TRBJ1-2; D gene unclear. Trimming removed 5 bases at V and 4 bases at J, with 17 bases between. This CDR3 comprises 15 residues. The germline V gene encodes CDR1 SGHTA and CDR2 FQGTGA. CDR3 in amino acids: CASSQGRGTPYGYTF. CDR3 in DNA: TGTGCCAGCAGCCAAGGGCGGGGTACGCCCTATGGCTACACCTTC. The variable domain in full, with the rest retrieved from reference TRBV7-3 and TRBJ1-2, is GAGVSQTPSNKVTEKGKYVELRCDPISGHTALYWYRQSLGQGPEFLIYFQGTGAADDSGLPNDRFFAVRPEGSVSTLKIQRTERGDSAVYLCASSQGRGTPYGYTFGSGTRLTVV.

The DNA of the CDR3 is TGCGCCAGCAGCTCAGAGGGTACACCAAGGAGCTCCTATAATTCACCCCTCCACTTT. Its protein is CASSSEGTPRSSYNSPLHF. This chain links TRBV4-1 with TRBJ1-6, with D unclear. The CDR3 spans 19 residues. Germline CDR1 and CDR2: MGHRA and YSYEKL. The V and J ends lost 5 bases and 0 bases respectively, with 20 bases between them.

This clone was seen more than once but under ten times. This rearrangement joins TRBV7-2 to TRBJ2-7; D is undetermined. The V end lost 5 bases, the J end lost 6 bases, and 8 bases lay between the germline ends. The CDR3 is 11 amino acids. Germline V gene sequence: CDR1 SGHTA, CDR2 FQGNSA. The CDR3 protein is CASSQQREQYF. CDR3 coding DNA: TGTGCCAGCAGCCAGCAGCGCGAGCAGTACTTC.

This chain joins TRBV7-3 and TRBJ2-7; 10 bases match TRBD2. Germline lookup yields CDR1 SGHTA and CDR2 FQGTGA. Trimming removed 0 bases from V and 2 bases from J; junction bases left unmatched: 4. The CDR3 totals 16 residues. CDR3 sequence reads: CASSLTKREGPYEQYF. In DNA, the CDR3 is TGTGCCAGCAGCTTAACAAAGCGGGAGGGCCCCTACGAGCAGTACTTC.

Note on this clone: A junction end diverges from the germline sequence, so it may reflect a read error. The chain recombines TRBV10-3 with TRBJ2-1, with D maybe TRBD1 (6 bases). This CDR3 contains 13 residues. CDR1 and CDR2 from the germline V gene are ENHRY and SYGVKD. This chain's CDR3 is CAMSGRGENEQFF. The CDR3 DNA is TGTGCCATGAGTGGCAGGGGTGAGAATGAGCAGTTCTTC.

V and J are TRBV9 and TRBJ2-2, with D possibly being TRBD2 (5 bases). Trimming pared 4 bases from V and 6 bases from J, leaving 16 bases between. In germline, CDR1 is SGDLS, CDR2 YYNGEE. The CDR3 has 15 amino acids. DNA for the CDR3: TGTGCCAGCAGCACACGGGGTTCGATCGCCGGGGAGCTGTTTTTT. Its translation: CASSTRGSIAGELFF. Variable domain in full (rest from reference TRBV9 and TRBJ2-2): DSGVTQTPKHLITATGQRVTLRCSPRSGDLSVYWYQQSLDQGLQFLIQYYNGEERAKGNILERFSAQQFPDLHSELNLSSLELGDSALYFCASSTRGSIAGELFFGEGSRLTVL.